This TCR beta chain was identified during a study of graft-versus-host responses after intestinal transplantation. In the study overall: Following induction with anti-thymocyte globulin, all recipients were given tacrolimus and steroids for about 3 years. Findings of the study overall: Some GvH clones were seen earlier in gut or blood, suggesting intestinal origin.

The CDR3 extends over 16 amino acids. Per the germline V gene, CDR1 is MGHRA and CDR2 is YSYEKL. V was shortened by 2 bases and J by 2 bases, with 13 bases between the two germline ends. This table comes from immunoSEQ multiplex PCR, and its TCRdb copy is limited to in-frame clones, with some not included. The profile shows approximately 82,000 clones, 90% to 95% of them singletons. This clone was found once. Its antigen is not known. The chain has TRBV4-1 and TRBJ2-1; D might be TRBD1 (5 bases). This receptor was taken from a human donor who was the organ donor for an intestinal transplant. The specimen comprised unstimulated CD8+ T cells sorted from spleen or lymph node cells, sampled before transplant. This CDR3 reads CASSQPFRAPYNEQFF. The CDR3 DNA reads as TGCGCCAGCAGCCAACCCTTCAGGGCGCCCTACAATGAGCAGTTCTTC.